This passage covers 9 T cell receptor beta chains from one sample sequenced in a study of T cell responses to AZD1222 COVID-19 vaccine. Using immunoSEQ multiplex PCR, the repertoire was profiled, and TCRdb retains in-frame clones only, with some absent. The sample lists about 110,000 clones, roughly 92% occurring once. Sequenced here: peripheral blood, sampled on day 0 of AZD1222 vaccination. The receptors originated from an adult in good health.

This chain connects TRBV5-6 to TRBJ2-7; weak D call: TRBD1 (6 bases). Germline-derived CDR1 and CDR2 are SGHDT and YYEEEE. V was clipped by 1 base and J by 5 bases, with 10 bases between them. CDR3 length: 13 amino acids. CDR3 DNA sequence: TGTGCCAGCAGCTTGTGGGGGCGGAACGAGCAGTACTTC. Translated, it gives CASSLWGRNEQYF.

V gene TRBV11-2 combines with J gene TRBJ1-1; D is perhaps TRBD1 (6 bases). Trimming removed 6 bases from V and 7 bases from J, with 18 bases in between. The CDR3 covers 14 residues. CDR1 and CDR2 from the germline V gene are SGHAT and FQNNGV. The CDR3 nucleotides read TGTGCCAGCAGTCGAGGCGGGGGCTGGGGTGAAGCTTTCTTT. This encodes CASSRGGGWGEAFF. Variable domain in full (rest from reference TRBV11-2 and TRBJ1-1): EAGVAQSPRYKIIEKRQSVAFWCNPISGHATLYWYQQILGQGPKLLIQFQNNGVVDDSQLPKDRFSAERLKGVDSTLKIQPAKLEDSAVYLCASSRGGGWGEAFFGQGTRLTVV.

The V gene is TRBV2, the J gene TRBJ1-2; D is uncertain. The CDR3 length is 14 residues. From germline, CDR1 is SNHLY and CDR2 FYNNEI. Between the trimmed V and J ends, which lost 1 base and 10 bases, there was a span of 16 bases. The CDR3 DNA follows: TGTGCCAGCAGTGAAGAGGTGGAAGTGATAGTCTACACCTTC. Translating gives CASSEEVEVIVYTF.

CDR3 coding DNA: TGTGCCAGCAGTTACTCGGCGGACACTGAAGCTTTCTTT. This codes for CASSYSADTEAFF. The chain couples TRBV6-5 to TRBJ1-1, with D unresolved. Germline CDR1 MNHEY, CDR2 SVGAGI. Trimming removed 0 bases from V and 3 bases from J, with 5 bases in between. The CDR3 totals 13 residues.

The chain combines TRBV4-1 with TRBJ1-4, with D possibly matching TRBD1 (5 bases). There are 17 residues in the CDR3. Trimming left V 0 bases short and J 5 bases short, with 16 bases between. CDR1 is MGHRA and CDR2 is YSYEKL in the germline V gene. The CDR3 DNA sequence: TGCGCCAGCAGCCAAGATTTACCAGGGTGGGCGAATGAAAAACTGTTTTTT. It encodes CASSQDLPGWANEKLFF.

The V call is TRBV4-1, the J call TRBJ1-1; D might be TRBD1 (6 bases). This CDR3 contains 17 residues. The germline V and J ends were trimmed by 3 bases and 1 base, with 18 bases remaining between them. Germline V gene data show CDR1 as MGHRA and CDR2 as YSYEKL. The CDR3 is CASSQGWGAQGNTEAFF. As DNA, the CDR3 is TGCGCCAGCAGCCAGGGTTGGGGGGCGCAGGGGAACACTGAAGCTTTCTTT.

This chain uses TRBV16 with TRBJ1-2; unclear D gene. The CDR3 runs 11 residues. Germline V gives CDR1 KGHSY, CDR2 FQNENV. V was trimmed by 4 bases and J by 8 bases, leaving 8 bases between them. The CDR3 sequence is CASSPSVGYTF. DNA for the CDR3: TGTGCCAGCAGCCCGTCGGTAGGCTACACCTTC.

The gene calls are TRBV7-9 and TRBJ2-7; possible D gene TRBD2, 6 bases. V was cut by 5 bases and J by 0 bases, with 8 bases left in between. Germline V gene data show CDR1 as SEHNR and CDR2 as FQNEAQ (reference sequence). This CDR3 is built from 13 residues. The CDR3 here is CASSPGLSYEQYF. The CDR3 region has the DNA TGTGCCAGCAGCCCGGGACTCTCCTACGAGCAGTACTTC.

This clone was detected only once. V usage is TRBV2 and J usage is TRBJ1-5; D is ambiguous. Germline loops: CDR1 SNHLY, CDR2 FYNNEI. Trimming shortened V by 1 base and J by 1 base, and 14 bases separated the two germline ends. The CDR3 length is 17 residues. The CDR3 nucleotides are TGTGCCAGCAGTGAAGTAATCTGGCCCGGGAGCAATCAGCCCCAGCATTTT. Amino acids: CASSEVIWPGSNQPQHF.